Reported below is one TCR beta chain. The CDR3 sequence is 15 residues long. The ends lost 6 bases at V and 4 bases at J; junction bases unmatched: 11. CDR1 and CDR2 (germline): MDHEN, SYDVKM. In the original workflow: Nucleated cell counts were estimated from reference gene primer amplification. Profiling relied on immunoSEQ multiplex PCR, and the TCRdb table lists in-frame clones only, not all of them. The D gene and trimming were derived from the DNA, and the V and J assignments and clone size from that table. This sample has about 130,000 clones, with over 75% found just once. This sample is part of a study of blood T cell repertoires in COVID-19. Study in general: Specimens from acute and convalescent COVID-19 originated in the United States, Italy and Spain. Nucleic acid was either cDNA or gDNA, and it came from T cells, B-cell-depleted T cells, or PBMCs.

Sequenced input: peripheral blood. V gene TRBV28 combines with J gene TRBJ2-7; 8 positions match TRBD1. The sequence derives from an elderly man with active or convalescent COVID-19. The CDR3 DNA reads as TGTGCCAGCAGCCCACCAACAGGGGGGAGGTACGAGCAGTACTTC. Translated, it gives CASSPPTGGRYEQYF.